This T cell receptor (beta chain) was identified in a study of T cell changes during pregnancy in multiple sclerosis. Profiling relied on immunoSEQ multiplex PCR, and the TCRdb table lists in-frame clones only, not all of them. Found here are some 57,000 clones, about 90% of them singletons; the top ten hold roughly 0.89%. Trimming cost V 4 bases and J 2 bases; bases outside gene matches: 6. CDR3 length: 16 residues. CDR1 LGHNA and CDR2 YSLEER come from the germline V gene. V usage is TRBV4-3 and J usage is TRBJ2-1; 9 nucleotides agree with TRBD2. The specimen was peripheral blood, collected in the first trimester of pregnancy. This clonotype originated in a female donor in good health, enrolled as a control in a pregnancy study. In DNA, the CDR3 is TGCGCCAGCAGCCTCCCCGCTAGCGGGGCCTACAATGAGCAGTTCTTC. It is translated as CASSLPASGAYNEQFF.